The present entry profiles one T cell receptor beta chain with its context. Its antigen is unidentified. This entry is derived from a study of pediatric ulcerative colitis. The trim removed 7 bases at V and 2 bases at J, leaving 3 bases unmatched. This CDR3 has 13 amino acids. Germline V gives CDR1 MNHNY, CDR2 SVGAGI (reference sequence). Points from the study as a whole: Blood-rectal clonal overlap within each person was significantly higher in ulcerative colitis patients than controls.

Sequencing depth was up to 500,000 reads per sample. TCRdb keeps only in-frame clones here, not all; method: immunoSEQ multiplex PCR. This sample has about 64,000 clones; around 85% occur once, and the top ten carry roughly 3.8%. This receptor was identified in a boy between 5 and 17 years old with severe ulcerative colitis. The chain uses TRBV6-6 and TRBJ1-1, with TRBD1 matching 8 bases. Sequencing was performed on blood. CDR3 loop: CASNGQGNTEAFF. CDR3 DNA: TGTGCCAGCAACGGACAGGGAAACACTGAAGCTTTCTTT.